This T cell receptor (beta chain) was sequenced during a study of blood T cell repertoires in COVID-19. This CDR3 region has 13 residues. V shed 1 base and J shed 6 bases, with 10 bases lying between them. Profiled with immunoSEQ multiplex PCR; TCRdb holds only in-frame clones, not every one. The sample has roughly 50,000 clones, approximately 85% seen once. Input material: peripheral blood. This receptor was identified in a man in his sixties with acute or convalescent COVID-19. This chain joins TRBV12-3 or TRBV12-4 and TRBJ2-7, with a tentative D call TRBD1 (6 bases). The CDR3 region is CASSLGQVTEQYF. In nucleotides, the CDR3 is TGTGCCAGCAGTTTAGGACAGGTAACCGAGCAGTACTTC.